Each of the 5 T cell receptor beta chains below was sequenced from the same sample in a study of regulatory T cells in long-lasting Graves disease. The time point is: newly diagnosed GD, antithyroid drugs for less than 3 months. The TCR library used RNA extracted from PBMCs. Combining iRepertoire HTBI primers with Arm-PCR of CDR3 regions, the authors built TCR beta libraries. MiXCR, run by TCRdb on the multiplex PCR reads, gives a single entry per CDR3 protein. The sample holds hundreds of thousands of distinct CDR3 sequences, under 20% seen once. This sample also belongs to another study, concerning T cells in Graves' hyperthyroidism and ophthalmopathy.

Here the sequenced sample was peripheral blood mononuclear cells (PBMCs), taken at new diagnosis, from a patient treated with antithyroid drugs. The source of these receptors is a woman in her 30s with Graves disease.

The rearrangement links TRBV19 to TRBJ2-5, with D unclear. V was clipped by 3 bases and J by 0 bases, with 11 bases between them. The V gene's germline CDR1 is LNHDA and CDR2 SQIVND (reference sequence). This CDR3 contains 15 residues. The CDR3 is CASSILVTDQETQYF. The CDR3 nucleotides read TGTGCCAGTAGTATCCTGGTTACAGACCAAGAGACCCAGTACTTC.

This clonotype came up a few times. The CDR3 region is CASSSLATPGSRSYGYTF. The CDR3 bases are TGTGCCAGCAGCTCTCTCGCTACCCCCGGTAGCAGATCCTATGGCTACACCTTC. This rearrangement joins TRBV7-9 to TRBJ1-2; no firm D call. Trimming cost V 4 bases and J 4 bases, with 25 bases left between them. Germline values: CDR1 SEHNR, CDR2 FQNEAQ (reference sequence). There are 18 residues in the CDR3.

This clonotype has a handful of counts. V is TRBV6-2 or TRBV6-3 and J is TRBJ1-2, with D possibly matching TRBD1 (6 bases). The CDR3 loop spans 14 amino acids. Germline loops: CDR1 MNHEY, CDR2 SVGEGT. Trimming stripped 2 bases from V and 4 bases from J, with 11 bases between. The CDR3 bases are TGTGCCAGCAGTTACCGACGGGGGCTCTATGGCTACACCTTC. Translating gives CASSYRRGLYGYTF.

This clonotype was observed many times. V usage is TRBV5-1 and J usage is TRBJ2-7, with TRBD1 matching 9 bases. The ends lost 3 bases at V and 3 bases at J; junction bases unmatched: 4. The CDR3 covers 14 residues. Germline CDR1 SGHRS, CDR2 YFSETQ. The CDR3 here is CASSSGQGFYEQYF. The CDR3 DNA reads as TGCGCCAGCAGCTCGGGACAGGGATTCTACGAGCAGTACTTC.

This clonotype was seen repeatedly, ten times or more. This rearrangement joins TRBV7-3 to TRBJ2-7; tentative D call: TRBD1 (6 bases). The germline CDR1 and CDR2 sequences are SGHTA and FQGTGA. With 5 bases removed from V and 5 bases from J, the gap between germline ends came to 19 bases. CDR3 length: 15 residues. CDR3 nucleotide sequence: TGTGCCAGCAGCACGAAAGGGGGACCCCTCGACGAGCAGTACTTC. Translated: CASSTKGGPLDEQYF.